This is a list of T cell receptor beta chains from one sample in a study of T cells after yellow fever vaccination. TCRdb independently ran MiXCR on the 5' RACE reads; one entry per CDR3 protein. The table has 200,000 to 250,000 distinct CDR3 sequences, 3.2% seen once. The input for sequencing was CD4+ T cells sorted from PBMCs, taken 10 days after the yellow fever booster vaccination. These TCRs come from a man aged 18 to 30 who received the YFV17D yellow fever vaccine. The CDR3 runs from the conserved cysteine through the conserved F or W. Each record gives: V gene, D gene, J gene, clone size, CDR3 protein, CDR3 DNA. A D gene is named only where the DNA matches it firmly. Rows give clone size only sometimes, using once, few, many, or a class for an expanded clone.

V gene: TRBV6-2/TRBV6-3
D gene: TRBD1
J gene: TRBJ2-5
clone size: many
CDR3 protein: CASGDRVAETQYF
CDR3 DNA: TGTGCCAGCGGGGACAGGGTGGCAGAGACCCAGTACTTC

V gene: TRBV7-9
D gene: -
J gene: TRBJ2-2
clone size: few
CDR3 protein: CASSPFRDGELFF
CDR3 DNA: TGTGCCAGCAGCCCCTTCCGAGACGGGGAGCTGTTTTTT

V gene: TRBV7-2
D gene: -
J gene: TRBJ2-5
clone size: many
CDR3 protein: CASSLAGTYQETQYF
CDR3 DNA: TGTGCCAGCAGCTTAGCTGGAACCTACCAAGAGACCCAGTACTTC

V gene: TRBV4-2
D gene: -
J gene: TRBJ2-5
clone size: -
CDR3 protein: CASSQEAPRETQYF
CDR3 DNA: TGTGCCAGCAGCCAAGAGGCCCCCAGAGAGACCCAGTACTTC

V gene: TRBV12-3/TRBV12-4
D gene: -
J gene: TRBJ1-1
clone size: many
CDR3 protein: CASTPGGGEAFF
CDR3 DNA: TGTGCCAGCACCCCCGGGGGGGGGGAAGCTTTCTTT

V gene: TRBV7-2
D gene: -
J gene: TRBJ1-1
clone size: many
CDR3 protein: CASSPAMTEAFF
CDR3 DNA: TGTGCCAGCAGCCCGGCGATGACTGAAGCTTTCTTT

V gene: TRBV11-2
D gene: -
J gene: TRBJ2-1
clone size: many
CDR3 protein: CASSSPLSGEQFF
CDR3 DNA: TGTGCCAGCAGCTCCCCCTTGAGCGGCGAGCAGTTCTTC

V gene: TRBV20-1
D gene: -
J gene: TRBJ2-3
clone size: -
CDR3 protein: CSIPSGDTDTQYF
CDR3 DNA: TGCAGTATTCCTTCAGGGGACACAGATACGCAGTATTTT

V gene: TRBV12-3/TRBV12-4
D gene: TRBD1
J gene: TRBJ2-2
clone size: many
CDR3 protein: CASGRDRVTGELFF
CDR3 DNA: TGTGCCAGCGGCCGGGACAGGGTCACCGGGGAGCTGTTTTTT

V gene: TRBV20-1
D gene: -
J gene: TRBJ1-5
clone size: many
CDR3 protein: CSARANSGGNQPQHF
CDR3 DNA: TGCAGTGCTAGAGCCAATTCAGGGGGCAATCAGCCCCAGCATTTT